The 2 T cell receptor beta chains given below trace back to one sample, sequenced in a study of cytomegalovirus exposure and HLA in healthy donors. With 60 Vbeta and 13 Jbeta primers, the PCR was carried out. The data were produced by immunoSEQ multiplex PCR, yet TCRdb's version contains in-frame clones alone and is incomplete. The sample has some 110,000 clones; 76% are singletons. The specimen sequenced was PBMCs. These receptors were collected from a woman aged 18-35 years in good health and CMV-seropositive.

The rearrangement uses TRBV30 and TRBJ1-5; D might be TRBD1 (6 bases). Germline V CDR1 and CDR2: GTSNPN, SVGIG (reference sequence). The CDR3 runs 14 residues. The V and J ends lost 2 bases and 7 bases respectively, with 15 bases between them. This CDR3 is CAWSPTGYRQPQHF. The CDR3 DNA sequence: TGTGCCTGGAGTCCCACAGGGTATCGACAGCCCCAGCATTTT. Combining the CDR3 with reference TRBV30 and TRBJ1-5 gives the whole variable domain SQTIHQWPATLVQPVGSPLSLECTVEGTSNPNLYWYRQAAGRGLQLLFYSVGIGQISSEVPQNLSASRPQDRQFILSSKKLLLSDSGFYLCAWSPTGYRQPQHFGDGTRLSIL.

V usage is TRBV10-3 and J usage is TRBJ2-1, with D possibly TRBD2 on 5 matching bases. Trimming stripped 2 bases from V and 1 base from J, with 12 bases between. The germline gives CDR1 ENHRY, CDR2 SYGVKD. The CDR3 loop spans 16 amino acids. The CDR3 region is CAISERDSASYNEQFF. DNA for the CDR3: TGTGCCATCAGTGAGAGGGATAGCGCATCCTACAATGAGCAGTTCTTC.